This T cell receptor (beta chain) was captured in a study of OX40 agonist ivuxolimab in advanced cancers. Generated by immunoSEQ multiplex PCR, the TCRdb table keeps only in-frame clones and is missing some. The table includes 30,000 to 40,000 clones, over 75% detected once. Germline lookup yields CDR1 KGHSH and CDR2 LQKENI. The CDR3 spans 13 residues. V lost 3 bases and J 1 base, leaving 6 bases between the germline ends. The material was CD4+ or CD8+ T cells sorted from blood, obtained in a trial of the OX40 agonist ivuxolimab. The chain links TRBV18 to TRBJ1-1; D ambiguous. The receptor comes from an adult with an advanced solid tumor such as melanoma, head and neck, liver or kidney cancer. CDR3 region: CASSPSGNTEAFF. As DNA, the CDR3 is TGTGCCAGCTCACCCTCAGGGAACACTGAAGCTTTCTTT.